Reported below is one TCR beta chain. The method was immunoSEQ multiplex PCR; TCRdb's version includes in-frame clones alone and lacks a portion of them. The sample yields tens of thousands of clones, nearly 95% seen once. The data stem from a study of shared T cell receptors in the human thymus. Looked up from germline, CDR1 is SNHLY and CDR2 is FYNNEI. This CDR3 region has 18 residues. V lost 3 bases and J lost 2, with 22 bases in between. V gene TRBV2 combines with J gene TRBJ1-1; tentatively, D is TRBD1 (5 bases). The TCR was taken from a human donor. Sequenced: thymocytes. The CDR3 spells CASSDRAGSPHPNTEAFF. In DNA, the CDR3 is TGTGCCAGCAGTGACAGGGCGGGTTCTCCCCACCCCAACACTGAAGCTTTCTTT.